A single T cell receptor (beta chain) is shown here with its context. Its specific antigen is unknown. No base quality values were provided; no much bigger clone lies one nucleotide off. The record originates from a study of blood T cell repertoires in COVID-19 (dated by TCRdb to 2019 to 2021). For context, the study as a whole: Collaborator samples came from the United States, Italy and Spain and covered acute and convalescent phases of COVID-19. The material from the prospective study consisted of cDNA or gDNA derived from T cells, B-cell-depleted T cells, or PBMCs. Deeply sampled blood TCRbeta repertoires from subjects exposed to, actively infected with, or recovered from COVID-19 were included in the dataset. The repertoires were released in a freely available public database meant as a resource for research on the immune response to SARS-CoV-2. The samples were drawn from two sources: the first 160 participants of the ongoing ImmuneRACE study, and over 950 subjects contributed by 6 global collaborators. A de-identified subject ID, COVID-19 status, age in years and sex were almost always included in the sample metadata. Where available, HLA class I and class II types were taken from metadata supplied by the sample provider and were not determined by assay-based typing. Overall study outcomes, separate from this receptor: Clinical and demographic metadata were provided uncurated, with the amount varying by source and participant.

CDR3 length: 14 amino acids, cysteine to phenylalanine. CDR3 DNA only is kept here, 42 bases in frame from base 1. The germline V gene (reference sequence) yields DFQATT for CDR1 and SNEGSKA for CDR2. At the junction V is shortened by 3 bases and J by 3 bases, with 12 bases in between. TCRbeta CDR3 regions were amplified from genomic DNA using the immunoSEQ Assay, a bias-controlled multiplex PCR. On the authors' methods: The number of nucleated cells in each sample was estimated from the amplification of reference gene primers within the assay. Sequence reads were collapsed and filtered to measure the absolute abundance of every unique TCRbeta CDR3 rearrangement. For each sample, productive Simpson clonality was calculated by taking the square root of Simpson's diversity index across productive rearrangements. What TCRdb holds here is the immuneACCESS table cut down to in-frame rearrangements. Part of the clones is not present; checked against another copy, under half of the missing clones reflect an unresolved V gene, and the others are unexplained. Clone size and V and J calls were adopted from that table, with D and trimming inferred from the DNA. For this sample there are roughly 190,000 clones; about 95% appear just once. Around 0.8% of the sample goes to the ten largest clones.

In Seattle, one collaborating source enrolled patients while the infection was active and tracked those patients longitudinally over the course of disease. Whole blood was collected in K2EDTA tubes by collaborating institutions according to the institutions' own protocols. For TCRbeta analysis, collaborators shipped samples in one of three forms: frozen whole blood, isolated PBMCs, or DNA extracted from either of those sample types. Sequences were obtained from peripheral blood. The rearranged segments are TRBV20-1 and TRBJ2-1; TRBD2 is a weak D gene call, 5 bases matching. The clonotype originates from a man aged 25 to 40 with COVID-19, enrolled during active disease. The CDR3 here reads CSASRGALYNEQFF. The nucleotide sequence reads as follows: TGCAGTGCTAGTCGGGGAGCACTCTACAATGAGCAGTTCTTC.